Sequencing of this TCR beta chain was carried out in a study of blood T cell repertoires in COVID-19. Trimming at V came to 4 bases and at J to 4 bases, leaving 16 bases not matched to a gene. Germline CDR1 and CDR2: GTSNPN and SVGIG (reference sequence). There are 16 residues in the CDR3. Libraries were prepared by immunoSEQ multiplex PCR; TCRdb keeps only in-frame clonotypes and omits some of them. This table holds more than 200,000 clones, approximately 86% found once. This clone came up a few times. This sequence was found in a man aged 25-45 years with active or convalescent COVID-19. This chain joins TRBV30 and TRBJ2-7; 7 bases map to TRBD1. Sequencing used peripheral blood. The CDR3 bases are TGTGCCTGGAAGTACCCCGGGCAGGGGGTTCGGTACGAGCAGTACTTC. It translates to CAWKYPGQGVRYEQYF. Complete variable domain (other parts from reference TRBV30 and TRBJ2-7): SQTIHQWPATLVQPVGSPLSLECTVEGTSNPNLYWYRQAAGRGLQLLFYSVGIGQISSEVPQNLSASRPQDRQFILSSKKLLLSDSGFYLCAWKYPGQGVRYEQYFGPGTRLTVT.